This T cell receptor (beta chain) derives from a study of blood T cell repertoires in COVID-19. The overall study: T cells, B-cell-depleted T cells, or PBMCs provided the cDNA or gDNA that served as material.

This clone was seen just once. As handled by the study authors: Reference gene primers were amplified, and this amplification served to estimate nucleated cell counts. Libraries were prepared by immunoSEQ multiplex PCR; TCRdb keeps only in-frame clonotypes and omits some of them. For V, J and clone size, that table is used; D and trimming come from the DNA. The table lists 180,000 or so clones, 70% to 90% of them singletons, with around 3% in the top ten. The germline V and J ends were trimmed by 5 bases and 2 bases, with 8 bases remaining between them. Germline V CDR1 and CDR2: SGHDT, YYEEEE. This CDR3 comprises 13 residues.

The receptor was derived from a man aged 55-75 years with acute or convalescent COVID-19. V and J are TRBV5-6 and TRBJ1-5; D gene unclear. The sequenced sample was peripheral blood. CDR3 residues: CASSNTGNQPQHF. In DNA, the CDR3 is TGTGCCAGCAGTAATACAGGCAATCAGCCCCAGCATTTT. The full variable domain, completed using reference TRBV5-6 and TRBJ1-5, is DAGVTQSPTHLIKTRGQQVTLRCSPKSGHDTVSWYQQALGQGPQFIFQYYEEEERQRGNFPDRFSGHQFPNYSSELNVNALLLGDSALYLCASSNTGNQPQHFGDGTRLSIL.